This T cell receptor beta chain comes out of a study of cytomegalovirus exposure and HLA in healthy donors listed by TCRdb under 2017. About the full investigation: According to an earlier analysis of 550 to 750 of the donors, 150 million to 200 million T cells yielded some 110 million unique TCR beta sequences and about 300 Gb of sequence data. Typing coverage differed by locus: A, B, C, DRB1 and DQB1 were typed in about 620-630 donors, DQA1 in around 500, DPA1 in 600 to 610, and DPB1 in 472. Genome-wide SNP genotypes for about 65% of the 666 donors were used in a later genetic analysis, which treated that subset as a discovery cohort. The aim of the study was to test whether cataloging public T cell receptors could identify signatures of past pathogen exposure. Alongside the repertoire data, information on donor age, sex, ethnicity and CMV serostatus was compiled. To predict cytomegalovirus infection status, the study brought together high-throughput TCR immunosequencing, statistical association of individual TCRs with disease status, and machine learning. Besides the first cohort of about 730 subjects, a separate validation cohort made up of 120 different subjects was used. HLA typing included class I and class II loci at four-digit resolution. In the later analysis, no new phenotypic data were used to find candidate immune exposures; instead, reliance was placed on TCR beta sequences and their occurrence across donors. Using immunosequencing, the study profiled T cell repertoires from 666 subjects and related those repertoires to cytomegalovirus serostatus. On average, 235,054 unique TCR beta nucleotide sequences were sequenced per donor among about 400 genotyped donors of the cohort, with 15% to 20% of those sequences being non-productive. An earlier analysis of more than 450 of the donors used high-throughput TCR beta sequencing to judge whether each TCR beta V gene segment behaved as functional or pseudogenic. An early release that covered fewer than 800 HLA-typed donors contained around 330 gigabases of sequencing data and 65 million to 100 million unique TCR sequences. A later analysis re-examined previously published TCR beta repertoires from about 670 donors and added high-resolution HLA genotyping to investigate patterns of TCR occurrence. Every repertoire in the discovery cohort had been generated on one and the same sequencing platform. Four to six DR-DQ haplotypes were handled as single units for association and clustering, since linkage in the cohort was strong. Of the 350 to 400 genotyped donors, approximately 80% fell in the genetic ancestry cluster associated with self-reported Caucasian donors.

The cohort consisted of 666 healthy bone marrow donors. All cohort members were sampled while nominally healthy, although unrecorded immune exposures were likely present. The donor was CMV seronegative and belonged to the group of around 400 seronegative cohort members. Every donor gave a peripheral blood sample, and the peripheral blood mononuclear cells from that sample were used for TCR beta sequencing. Genomic DNA extraction from the blood cell samples was performed with the Qiagen DNeasy Blood Extraction Kit. Trimming takes 3 bases off V and 8 bases off J; junction bases not matched to a gene: 1. The CDR3, from cysteine to phenylalanine, totals 12 residues. The CDR3 DNA has 36 bases and is translated from base 1. The germline V gene yields KGHSH for CDR1 and LQKENI for CDR2. General study outcomes and caveats: For the cohort, immune exposure information was limited to CMV serostatus. Specific HLA alleles were associated with around 18,000 TCR beta sequences at a false discovery rate of 0.05 in a later analysis. According to a later genetic analysis, donors in an Asian-associated ancestry cluster had fewer N-insertions in productive TCRs than the approximately 670-donor mean. It was suggested by the authors that the approach could potentially be generalized to other disease states and immunological phenotypes. In a later analysis, most CMV-associated TCR beta chains were found to appear HLA-restricted, with HLA associations seemingly driven largely by CMV exposure. The cohort was sequenced for TCR beta chains only, and without alpha or paired-chain data the features that could be detected were limited. The sequencing pipeline was judged likely to have produced a cluster of highly shared sequence variants as a technical artifact. An association between a missense DCLRE1C variant and V-gene and J-gene trimming of TCR beta chains was found in a later genetic analysis and replicated in an independent cohort. The study listed 150 to 200 TCR beta chains as associated with cytomegalovirus. The earlier analysis of nearly 600 of the donors excluded 15 to 20 rarely observed V segments, including chromosome 9 orphons, because counts were too low. In a later analysis, the rate of TCR association differed among HLA loci, with DRB1 alleles having the most associated TCRs and HLA-C alleles having the fewest. Sequencing depth was assumed to be roughly uniform across donors in the presence/absence analyses, though that assumption may not hold. According to a later analysis, parvovirus B19, influenza, CMV and Epstein-Barr virus appeared linked to several top co-occurrence clusters. In both the original and validation cohorts, the classifier was reported to diagnose cytomegalovirus status with high specificity and sensitivity. A further reported finding was that TCR beta sequences accurately predicted the HLA-A and HLA-B alleles for most subjects in the first cohort. HLA typing was unavailable for some donors at each locus, so association tests used only the typed subset. Strong co-occurrence of HLA alleles, especially DR and DQ, made assigning TCR associations to individual alleles difficult. In vitro tests confirmed that a few of the cytomegalovirus-associated TCR beta chains recognize cytomegalovirus antigens. The 87-base-pair reads could not distinguish some IMGT-functional V segments, including TRBV6-2 and TRBV6-3, so those segments were excluded. Compared with equally common non-associated chains, HLA-associated TCR beta chains in a later analysis were more clonally expanded and had lower generation probabilities. Most TCR sequences were seen in very few donors, while some public TCRs were found in many individuals. Correlated functional status among segregating V segments might be attributable to linkage disequilibrium, but an unknown experimental factor could not be ruled out. An earlier analysis of some 560 of the donors showed that most TCR beta V segments appeared in productive rearrangements either about 87% or about 30% of the time, which broadly matched IMGT annotations.

Library construction relied on the immunoSEQ multiplex PCR assay. For the multiplex PCR, a mixture combining 60 forward primers for TCR Vbeta segments and 13 reverse primers for TCR Jbeta segments was used. The CDR3 region of rearranged TCR beta genes was amplified from genomic DNA with a multiplex PCR assay. The Illumina HiSeq System was used to sequence the amplified TCR beta libraries as 87-base-pair reads. The original methods were these. Across the 700 or so repertoires, a later analysis counted 75 million to 90 million unique TCR beta chains, 8.5 million to 12 million of which were shared by at least two donors. To remove PCR and sequencing errors, raw reads were error-corrected and collapsed into unique sequences using a nearest-neighbor algorithm that merged closely related sequences. To assign V, D and J gene segments, CDR3 sequences were aligned to IMGT reference sequences. For a sequence to be retained, a match of at least six nucleotides was required to both a V gene segment and a J gene segment. A rearrangement counted as productive if the CDR3 had no stop codons and remained in frame with V and J, and every other rearrangement counted as non-productive. CDR3 was defined according to IMGT convention as the region running from the second conserved V-encoded cysteine to the conserved J-encoded phenylalanine. The earlier analysis of about 610 of the donors excluded any sequence lacking an unambiguous match to a single V gene segment. An earlier analysis of some 610 of the donors called V segments functional above 56.7% productive rearrangements and segregating when the between-donor standard deviation exceeded 5%. A statistical classification framework was developed to diagnose cytomegalovirus status using the catalog of TCR beta chain sequences. V and J gene assignment, in a later analysis, came from comparing TCR nucleotide sequences with IMGT/GENE-DB human TR gene sequences. In a later analysis, CDR3 sequences and most-parsimonious VDJ recombination scenarios were assigned using the TCRdist pipeline. A later analysis defined each TCR beta chain by its CDR3 amino acid sequence plus V-gene family, and excluded reads lacking a unique V-gene family. To address suspected cross-contamination and a sequencing artifact, a later analysis removed several hundred highly shared, low-generation-probability nucleotide sequences. In a later analysis, a clonal expansion index was calculated for each public chain from normalized within-repertoire ranks of inferred template counts. In a later analysis, generation probabilities were computed using a VDJ recombination model fitted to out-of-frame rearrangements, and the results were checked against IGoR. A later analysis scored TCR-TCR, TCR-HLA and TCR-CMV co-occurrence with hypergeometric tests, applying a repertoire-size bias correction to TCR pairs. False discovery rates were estimated in a later analysis by permuting HLA or CMV assignments 20 times. A later analysis grouped co-occurring TCRs with DBSCAN, adding TCRdist sequence similarity when clustering within HLA-allele-positive subsets. Repertoires with fewer than 30,000 or more than 120,000 public chains were left out of co-occurrence clustering, as were a few repertoires with anomalous nucleotide sharing. This immuneACCESS table, as held by TCRdb, lists in-frame sequences with V and J called but not all clones. Of the missing ones, under half trace to an unresolved V gene in checked studies; the others have no known cause. V and J calls and clone size are copied from that table; D and trimming were computed from the DNA. Here the sample has over 110,000 clones; 70% to 75% occur a single time. Together, the top ten hold over 1% of the sample.

About this clone itself: Its target antigen remains unknown. No clone much larger than this one lies a single base away; base qualities are absent.

The rearrangement joined TRBV18 to TRBJ1-2; TRBD1 aligns with 9 central bases. This receptor was obtained from a woman aged 40 to 55 in good health and CMV-seronegative. Sequencing input: PBMCs. The nucleotide sequence is TGTGCCAGCTCACCGGGACAGGGAGGCTACACCTTC. Translated, it gives CASSPGQGGYTF.